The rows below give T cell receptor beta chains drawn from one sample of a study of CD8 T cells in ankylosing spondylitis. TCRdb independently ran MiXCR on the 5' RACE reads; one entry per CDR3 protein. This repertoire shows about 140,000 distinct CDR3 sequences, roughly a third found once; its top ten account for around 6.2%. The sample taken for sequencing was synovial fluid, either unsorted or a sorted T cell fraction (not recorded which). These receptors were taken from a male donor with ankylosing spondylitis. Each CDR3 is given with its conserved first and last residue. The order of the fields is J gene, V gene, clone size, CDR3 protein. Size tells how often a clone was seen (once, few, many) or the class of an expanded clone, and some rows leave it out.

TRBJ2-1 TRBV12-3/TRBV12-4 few CASSIGTVSSYNEQFF
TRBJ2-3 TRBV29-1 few CSSQGLAGRTDTQYF
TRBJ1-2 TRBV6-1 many CASSVGTGFYGYTF
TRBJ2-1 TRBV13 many CASSPRRLTSGDNEQFF
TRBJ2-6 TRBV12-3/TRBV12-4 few CASRPESSGANVLTF
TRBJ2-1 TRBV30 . CAWSNGGLQFF
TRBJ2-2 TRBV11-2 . CASCFRRGGWTGELFF
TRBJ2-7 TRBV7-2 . CASSLAPGGKAGEQYF
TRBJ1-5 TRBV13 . CASSLGPEPQHF
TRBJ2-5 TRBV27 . CASSSQPESARETQYF
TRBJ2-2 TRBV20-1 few CSAKIVGELFF
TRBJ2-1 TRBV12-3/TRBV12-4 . CASREQGAPSGQFF
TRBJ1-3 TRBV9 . CASSVEALSLENTIYF
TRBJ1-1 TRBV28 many CASSLTWGAETEAFF
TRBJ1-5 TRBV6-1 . CASSEITGGFNQPQHF
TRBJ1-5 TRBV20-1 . CSAPPTGNQPQHF
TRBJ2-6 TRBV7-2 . CASSPQVLSGANVLTF
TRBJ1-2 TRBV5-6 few CASSLRALTDGGYTF
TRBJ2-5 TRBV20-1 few CSAPLGRGETQYF
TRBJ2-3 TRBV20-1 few CSARYSRGTDTQYF
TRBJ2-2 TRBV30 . CAWSPLGTNTGELFF
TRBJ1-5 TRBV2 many CASSERTGVYQPQHF
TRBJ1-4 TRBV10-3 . CAISDPGTGNEKLFF
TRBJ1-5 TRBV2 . CASSETGRNQPQHF
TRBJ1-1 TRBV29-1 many CSVRSTLNTEAFF
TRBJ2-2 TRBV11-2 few CASSLTGGFTGELFF
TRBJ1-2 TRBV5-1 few CASSFGRADYGYTF
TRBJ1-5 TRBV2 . CASSVGPGQPQHF
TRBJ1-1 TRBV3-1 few CASSQDRVEAFF
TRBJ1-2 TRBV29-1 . CSVEDRRKNGYTF
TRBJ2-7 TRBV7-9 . CASSLAQGVDEQYF
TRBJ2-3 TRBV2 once CASSVRGVGTDTQYF
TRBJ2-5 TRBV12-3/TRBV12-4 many CASSLYQETQYF
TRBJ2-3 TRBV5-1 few CASSSGRGRPEGDTQYF
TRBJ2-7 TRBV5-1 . CASRKRGTYEQYF
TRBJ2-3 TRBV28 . CASSASGLTDTQYF
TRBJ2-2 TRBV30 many CAWSWGGELFF
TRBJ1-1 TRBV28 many CASSLMNTEAFF
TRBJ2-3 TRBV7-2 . CASSQGLVTDTQYF
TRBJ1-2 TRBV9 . CASSVGGGFYTF
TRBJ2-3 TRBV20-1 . CSAEAWGGDTQYF
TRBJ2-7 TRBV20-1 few CSASASGYEQYF
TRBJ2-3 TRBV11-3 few CASSSGLAGLTDTQYF
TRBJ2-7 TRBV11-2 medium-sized CASSLGRATYEQYF
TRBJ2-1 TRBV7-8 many CASSLARNNEQFF
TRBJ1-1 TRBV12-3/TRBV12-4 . CASSLDNLGDEAFF
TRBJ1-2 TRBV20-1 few CSATFSYSNYGYTF
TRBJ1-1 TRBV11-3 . CASSLGGAAKVDTEAFF
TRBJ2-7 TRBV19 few CASSLAGDGYEQYF
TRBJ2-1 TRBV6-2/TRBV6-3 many CASNPSAGGYNEQFF
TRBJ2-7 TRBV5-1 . CASSIQGAGEQYF
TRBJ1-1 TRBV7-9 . CASSLSDRGLVAFF
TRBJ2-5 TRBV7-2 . CASSLLARQRLQETQYF